This T cell receptor (beta chain) was identified in a study of neurological immune-mediated disorders. Overall study results and limits: HTLV-1-associated myelopathy had the most TCR clonal expansion, and multiple sclerosis had the least, less than healthy controls.

The cDNA was synthesized by means of template-switch 5'RACE, which was carried out with 10-nucleotide random UMIs. TCRdb reprocessed the 5' RACE reads via MiXCR and lists one record per CDR3 protein. The sample shows roughly 48,000 distinct CDR3 sequences, just under 6% of them seen only once. This clonotype was observed a handful of times. Its cognate antigen is unknown. V lost 6 bases to trimming and J lost 8 bases; unmatched junction nucleotides: 4. The CDR3 is made up of 13 amino acids. The germline V gene has CDR1 SGHDN and CDR2 FVKESK. The sequenced sample consisted of CD4+ T cells from blood. The origin of this receptor is a woman aged 18-29 years with multiple sclerosis. This chain joins TRBV14 and TRBJ1-2; the match to TRBD1 covers 12 bases. The CDR3 is CASSPGTGGGYTF. CDR3 DNA: TGTGCCAGCAGTCCTGGGACAGGGGGCGGCTACACCTTC.